A selection of T cell receptor beta chains follows, all from one sample in a study of control samples from healthy donors and cancer patients. Sequencing used immunoSEQ multiplex PCR; TCRdb keeps in-frame clones, though not all of them. The table records approximately 160,000 clones, 92% of them present only once. Source material: blood. The receptor source for this set is a woman aged 25 to 39 in good health. Each CDR3 is given with its conserved first and last residue. The D gene is left open where the match is weak. Expanded clones are given a class, and other clones once, few, many or no size at all.

>14|TRBV18|-|-|TRBJ2-3
TGTGCCAGCTCACCACGGACATCTACAGATACGCAGTATTTT
CASSPRTSTDTQYF
>15|TRBV11-2|-|-|TRBJ2-7
TGTGCCAGCAGCTTAGAATCAGCGTTACAATACGAGCAGTACTTC
CASSLESALQYEQYF
>15|TRBV7-9|once|-|TRBJ2-3
TGTGCCAGCAGCCAGCCTCCGGGACGGGTAGATACGCAGTATTTT
CASSQPPGRVDTQYF
>13|TRBV14|-|TRBD2|TRBJ2-1
TGTGCCAGAAAGCGGGGAGTGGGCTATGAGCAGTTCTTC
CARKRGVGYEQFF
>13|TRBV5-1|once|-|TRBJ2-7
TGCGCCAGCAGCTTGGAAAACTCCTACGAGCAGTACTTC
CASSLENSYEQYF
>15|TRBV28|-|TRBD1|TRBJ1-2
TGTGCCAGCAGATCCCCCGGGACAGGGATGATTGGCTACACCTTC
CASRSPGTGMIGYTF
>15|TRBV28|-|-|TRBJ1-1
TGTGCCAGCAGTTTTAAGGAGGGCATGAACACTGAAGCTTTCTTT
CASSFKEGMNTEAFF
>15|TRBV5-1|-|TRBD2|TRBJ2-1
TGCGCCAGCAGCCGTAGCGGGAGAAGCCACAATGAGCAGTTCTTC
CASSRSGRSHNEQFF
>14|TRBV19|-|TRBD2|TRBJ2-7
TGTGCCAGTAGTATGGGGGGGAGCTCCTACGAGCAGTACTTC
CASSMGGSSYEQYF
>14|TRBV3-1/TRBV3-2|-|-|TRBJ2-7
TGTGCCAGCAGCCAAGGTACCTTCTCCTACGAGCAGTACTTC
CASSQGTFSYEQYF
>15|TRBV9|-|TRBD2|TRBJ2-1
TGTGCCAGCAGCTCCCCCGGGACTAGCGTCAATGAGCAGTTCTTC
CASSSPGTSVNEQFF
>14|TRBV28|-|-|TRBJ1-6
TGTGCCAGCAGTTTAAGGAGGATGGAATCACCCCTCCACTTT
CASSLRRMESPLHF
>13|TRBV28|-|-|TRBJ2-7
TGTGCCAGCGGTAGAGACCGATCCTACGAGCAGTACTTC
CASGRDRSYEQYF
>14|TRBV5-8|-|TRBD1|TRBJ2-7
TGTGCCAGCAGGTGGGGACAGGGCACCTACGAGCAGTACTTC
CASRWGQGTYEQYF
>15|TRBV15|few|-|TRBJ2-2
TGTGCCACCAGCAGAGATGGGTGGGGCACCGGGGAGCTGTTTTTT
CATSRDGWGTGELFF
>15|TRBV20-1|-|-|TRBJ2-1
TGCAGTGCTAGTTTTCCTGGCGGGATGTTGGATGAGCAGTTCTTC
CSASFPGGMLDEQFF
>13|TRBV3-1/TRBV3-2|-|-|TRBJ2-3
TGTGCCAGCAGCCAATTAGGCACAGATACGCAGTATTTT
CASSQLGTDTQYF
>12|TRBV28|once|-|TRBJ1-5
TGTGCCAGCAGTTTAGAGGTTGGGCCCCAGCATTTT
CASSLEVGPQHF
>17|TRBV7-9|-|TRBD2|TRBJ2-1
TGTGCCAGCAGCCCCCGGGCGGGGCTAGCGGGAATCTATGAGCAGTTCTTC
CASSPRAGLAGIYEQFF
>15|TRBV2|-|TRBD2|TRBJ2-5
TGTGCCAGCAGCGCCGGGACTAGCGGGAGGGAGACCCAGTACTTC
CASSAGTSGRETQYF
>13|TRBV7-9|-|-|TRBJ2-7
TGTGCCAGCAGAGCAGACCGTGACTACGAGCAGTACTTC
CASRADRDYEQYF
>15|TRBV7-2|-|TRBD1|TRBJ2-1
TGTGCCAGCAGCTTAGACAGGGGGATCTGGAATGAGCAGTTCTTC
CASSLDRGIWNEQFF
>15|TRBV5-5|once|-|TRBJ1-4
TGTGCCAGCAGCTCCCCAGGACGTACGAATGAAAAACTGTTTTTT
CASSSPGRTNEKLFF
>16|TRBV28|-|TRBD2|TRBJ2-1
TGTGCCAGCAGTTTAACGCTAGCGGGAATCTACAATGAGCAGTTCTTC
CASSLTLAGIYNEQFF
>14|TRBV5-1|-|-|TRBJ1-2
TGCGCCAGCAGCTTAGCGTCCACCTTCTATGGCTACACCTTC
CASSLASTFYGYTF
>16|TRBV30|-|-|TRBJ2-5
TGTGCCTGGAGTGTACTTTTCTCGGGGGCAGGAGAGACCCAGTACTTC
CAWSVLFSGAGETQYF
>17|TRBV4-2|-|TRBD2|TRBJ2-3
TGTGCCAGCAGCCAAGAAGGTGCTCGGGAGGGGGGGGATACGCAGTATTTT
CASSQEGAREGGDTQYF
>16|TRBV10-3|few|TRBD1|TRBJ1-5
TGTGCCATCAGTGAAAACCCCGACAGGGCTAATCAGCCCCAGCATTTT
CAISENPDRANQPQHF
>17|TRBV10-3|-|-|TRBJ1-3
TGTGCCATCAGTGAGCTTTTGGTGGTTCGGTCTGGAAACACCATATATTTT
CAISELLVVRSGNTIYF
>11|TRBV20-1|-|-|TRBJ1-2
TGCAGTGCTAGAGCCGTCTATGGCTACACCTTC
CSARAVYGYTF
>14|TRBV7-2|-|-|TRBJ2-2
TGTGCCAGCAGCTTGGCGATTCTTGCCGGGGAGCTGTTTTTT
CASSLAILAGELFF
>16|TRBV27|-|TRBD1|TRBJ2-5
TGTGCCAGCAGTTTACTGTGGACAGGTCAAGGGGAGACCCAGTACTTC
CASSLLWTGQGETQYF
>14|TRBV28|-|TRBD1|TRBJ1-1
TGTGCCAGCAGCCCAGGGGGCAAAGACACTGAAGCTTTCTTT
CASSPGGKDTEAFF
>14|TRBV19|-|TRBD1|TRBJ1-5
TGTGCCAGTAGTGTACAGGGGGATAATCAGCCCCAGCATTTT
CASSVQGDNQPQHF
>12|TRBV6-5|-|-|TRBJ2-7
TGTGCCAGCAGTTACTCTGGGGGGGCGCAGTACTTC
CASSYSGGAQYF
>14|TRBV28|once|-|TRBJ2-2
TGTGCCAGCAGTTTATTACAGGTTAACGGGGAGCTGTTTTTT
CASSLLQVNGELFF
>15|TRBV6-5|-|-|TRBJ2-1
TGTGCCAGCAGCGCCATTGGGCCTAGCGACGATGAGCAGTTCTTC
CASSAIGPSDDEQFF
>15|TRBV5-6|few|TRBD1|TRBJ2-3
TGTGCCAGCAGCCGTGACAGGGGGGGCACAGATACGCAGTATTTT
CASSRDRGGTDTQYF
>14|TRBV11-2|-|TRBD1|TRBJ2-7
TGTGCCAGCAGCTCAAGACAGGGGCTCGGCGAGCAGTACTTC
CASSSRQGLGEQYF
>17|TRBV27|-|TRBD1|TRBJ1-3
TGTGCCAGCAGTTTAGCGGGACAGCCCCATTCTGGAAACACCATATATTTT
CASSLAGQPHSGNTIYF
>16|TRBV15|once|-|TRBJ1-2
TGTGCCACCAGCAGAGTCGTTGGGGGTGGTGCCTATGGCTACACCTTC
CATSRVVGGGAYGYTF
>15|TRBV5-1|-|TRBD2|TRBJ2-3
TGCGCCAGCAGCCCACGACTAGCGGGAGAAGATACGCAGTATTTT
CASSPRLAGEDTQYF
>14|TRBV19|-|-|TRBJ1-1
TGTGCCAGTAGTATATTCTCCCTTGGCACTGAAGCTTTCTTT
CASSIFSLGTEAFF